This T cell receptor beta chain was found in a study of Graves' ophthalmopathy and Graves' hyperthyroidism. CDR3 regions of TCR beta were amplified from RNA transcripts. An initial RT-PCR round employing HTBI primers preceded a second-round multiplex PCR. In TCRdb, the multiplex PCR reads were re-called with MiXCR into one record per CDR3 protein. The sample includes about 420,000 distinct CDR3 sequences, roughly 20% of them seen just once. Germline lookup yields CDR1 SGHAT and CDR2 FQNNGV. There are 16 residues in the CDR3. Trimming took 5 bases from V and 4 from J, leaving 20 bases between them. Newly diagnosed, the hyperthyroidism patients had under 2 months' duration and were aged 18 to 65. Other autoimmune disease, uncontrolled infection, pregnancy and lactation led to exclusion.

V usage is TRBV11-2 and J usage is TRBJ1-2; perhaps TRBD1 as D (5 bases). The sequencing sample was made of peripheral blood. The receptor's source is a woman aged 18-30 years with stable Graves' hyperthyroidism. CDR3 bases: TGTGCCAGCAGCGAGGGGCAGGGCGAGTCGGGCTATGGCTACACCTTC. As protein: CASSEGQGESGYGYTF.